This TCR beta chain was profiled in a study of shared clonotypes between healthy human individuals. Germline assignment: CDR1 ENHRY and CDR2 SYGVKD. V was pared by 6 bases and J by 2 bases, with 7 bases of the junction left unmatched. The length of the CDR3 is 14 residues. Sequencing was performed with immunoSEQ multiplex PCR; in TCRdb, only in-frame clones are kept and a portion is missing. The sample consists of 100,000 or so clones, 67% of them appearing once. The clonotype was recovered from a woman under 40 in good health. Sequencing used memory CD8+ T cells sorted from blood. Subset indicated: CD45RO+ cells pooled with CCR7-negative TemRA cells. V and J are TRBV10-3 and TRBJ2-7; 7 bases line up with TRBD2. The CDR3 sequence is CAISGEGAAYEQYF. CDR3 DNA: TGTGCCATCAGCGGGGAGGGAGCGGCCTACGAGCAGTACTTC.